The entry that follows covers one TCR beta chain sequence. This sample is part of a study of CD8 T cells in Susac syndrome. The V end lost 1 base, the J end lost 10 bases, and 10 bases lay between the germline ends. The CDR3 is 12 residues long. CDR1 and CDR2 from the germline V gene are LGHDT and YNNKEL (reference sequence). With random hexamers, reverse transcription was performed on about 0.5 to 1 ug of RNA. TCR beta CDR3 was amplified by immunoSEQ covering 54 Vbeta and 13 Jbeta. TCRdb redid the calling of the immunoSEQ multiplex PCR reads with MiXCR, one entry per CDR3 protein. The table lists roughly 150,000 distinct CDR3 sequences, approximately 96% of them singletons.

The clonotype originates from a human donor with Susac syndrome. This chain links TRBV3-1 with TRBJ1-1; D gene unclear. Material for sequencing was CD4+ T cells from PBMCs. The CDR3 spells CASSQGGLGAFF. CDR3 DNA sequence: TGTGCCAGCAGCCAAGGAGGTCTGGGAGCTTTCTTT.